This TCR beta chain originates from a study of beta chain features in type 1 diabetes. Overall study findings and caveats: People with Type 1 diabetes carried modestly yet significantly shorter TCRB CDR3s in all four CD4+ subsets. Type 1 diabetes patients showed fewer insertions and more deletions at VDJ junctions. Since sequencing was performed on cDNA, cells with high TCR expression could be over-represented.

CD45RO/CCR7/CD25/CD127/CD95/CD27 staining was used to isolate CD4+ naive, central memory, regulatory and stem cell-like memory cells by sorting. Reverse transcription of all isolated RNA meant that expressed TCRB transcripts were sequenced. The table came from immunoSEQ multiplex PCR; TCRdb's copy has only in-frame clones and leaves some out. The sample contains about 360,000 clones, approximately 12% of which appear only once. This clone has more than one count but fewer than ten. Its antigen is unidentified. The CDR3 is 16 amino acids. Trimming took 5 bases from V and 1 from J, leaving 15 bases between them. Germline V gene sequence: CDR1 SEHNR, CDR2 FQNEAQ (reference sequence).

The V and J genes are TRBV7-9 and TRBJ2-1; no reliable D call. Specimen: naive CD4+ T cells from blood. The TCR sequence derives from a man aged 18 to 29 in good health. This CDR3 reads CASSRPPRGSYNEQFF. In DNA, the CDR3 is TGTGCCAGCAGCCGCCCCCCGCGAGGTTCCTACAATGAGCAGTTCTTC.